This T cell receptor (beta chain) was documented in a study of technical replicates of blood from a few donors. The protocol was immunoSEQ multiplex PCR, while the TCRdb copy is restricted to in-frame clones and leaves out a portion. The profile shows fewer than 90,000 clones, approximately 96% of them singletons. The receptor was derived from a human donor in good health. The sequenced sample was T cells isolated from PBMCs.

The CDR3 nucleotides read TGTGCCAGCAGCTTGGTAAGGGGTAGCACAGATACGCAGTATTTT. Its translation is CASSLVRGSTDTQYF. The chain carries TRBV5-6 and TRBJ2-3; tentative D call: TRBD1 (5 bases). Trimming removed 0 bases from V and 0 bases from J, with 8 bases in between. The CDR3 runs 15 residues. The germline gives CDR1 SGHDT, CDR2 YYEEEE.